These T cell receptor beta chains were read from a single sample in a study of cytomegalovirus exposure and HLA in healthy donors. Only in-frame clones appear in the TCRdb table, and some are missing; sequencing was by immunoSEQ multiplex PCR. The sample lists 210,000 or so clones; roughly 73% were seen once. Sequenced sample: PBMCs. Every receptor here comes from a woman aged 25 to 39 in good health and CMV-seropositive. Both conserved end residues are part of each CDR3. Fields, in order: J gene, clone size, V gene, CDR3 protein. Clone sizes are given selectively: once, few, many, or a class where the clone is expanded.

j_call: TRBJ2-7; clone_size: -; v_call: TRBV7-9; cdr3_aa: CSSSFGVYEQYF
j_call: TRBJ1-2; clone_size: few; v_call: TRBV14; cdr3_aa: CASSQGPMGQTNYGYTF
j_call: TRBJ2-7; clone_size: -; v_call: TRBV2; cdr3_aa: CASSPGQTSYEQYF
j_call: TRBJ1-2; clone_size: -; v_call: TRBV10-3; cdr3_aa: CAISETGEANYGYTF
j_call: TRBJ2-2; clone_size: -; v_call: TRBV7-2; cdr3_aa: CASSLRSRTGELFF
j_call: TRBJ2-3; clone_size: -; v_call: TRBV30; cdr3_aa: CAWSWQGNTDTQYF
j_call: TRBJ2-7; clone_size: -; v_call: TRBV28; cdr3_aa: CASRWRNEQYF
j_call: TRBJ1-1; clone_size: -; v_call: TRBV21-1; cdr3_aa: CASSTGQGAFF
j_call: TRBJ2-2; clone_size: -; v_call: TRBV6-6; cdr3_aa: CASSYTGDRGTGELFF
j_call: TRBJ2-1; clone_size: -; v_call: TRBV19; cdr3_aa: CASSIMSSYNEQFF
j_call: TRBJ2-3; clone_size: once; v_call: TRBV9; cdr3_aa: CASRTGLALTDTQYF
j_call: TRBJ1-3; clone_size: -; v_call: TRBV6-5; cdr3_aa: CASSYSGTATGNTIYF
j_call: TRBJ2-3; clone_size: -; v_call: TRBV11-3; cdr3_aa: CASSLDGGLTDTQYF
j_call: TRBJ2-4; clone_size: -; v_call: TRBV5-1; cdr3_aa: CASRPETGGLNIQYF
j_call: TRBJ2-7; clone_size: once; v_call: TRBV6-6; cdr3_aa: CASKTALSYEQYF
j_call: TRBJ1-3; clone_size: -; v_call: TRBV7-9; cdr3_aa: CASSPSSSLGNTIYF
j_call: TRBJ2-3; clone_size: -; v_call: TRBV9; cdr3_aa: CASSVVVGGGTDTQYF
j_call: TRBJ2-1; clone_size: -; v_call: TRBV5-1; cdr3_aa: CASNKAGSGGLNEQFF
j_call: TRBJ2-5; clone_size: once; v_call: TRBV6-5; cdr3_aa: CASSLDRWGETQYF
j_call: TRBJ2-1; clone_size: -; v_call: TRBV19; cdr3_aa: CASSATVPRSYNEQFF
j_call: TRBJ1-1; clone_size: few; v_call: TRBV28; cdr3_aa: CASILGGASTEAFF
j_call: TRBJ2-5; clone_size: once; v_call: TRBV7-9; cdr3_aa: CASSLATSGGRETQYF
j_call: TRBJ1-1; clone_size: -; v_call: TRBV6-5; cdr3_aa: CASNHNGAEAFF
j_call: TRBJ1-3; clone_size: -; v_call: TRBV7-8; cdr3_aa: CASGTTGNTIYF
j_call: TRBJ2-4; clone_size: -; v_call: TRBV30; cdr3_aa: CAWSPLVAGGPRYF
j_call: TRBJ2-3; clone_size: -; v_call: TRBV7-7; cdr3_aa: CASSLAAGLGTDTQYF
j_call: TRBJ2-2; clone_size: -; v_call: TRBV9; cdr3_aa: CASSVVPGNTGELFF
j_call: TRBJ2-2; clone_size: -; v_call: TRBV5-1; cdr3_aa: CASSLDRVGELFF
j_call: TRBJ2-1; clone_size: -; v_call: TRBV28; cdr3_aa: CASSSSGVEQFF
j_call: TRBJ2-5; clone_size: -; v_call: TRBV2; cdr3_aa: CASAHFGVGETQYF
j_call: TRBJ2-3; clone_size: -; v_call: TRBV6-5; cdr3_aa: CASRPGLAVVTQYF
j_call: TRBJ2-7; clone_size: -; v_call: TRBV5-3; cdr3_aa: CARSLPTSGYEQYF
j_call: TRBJ1-5; clone_size: -; v_call: TRBV6-6; cdr3_aa: CASSYSRGLSNQPQHF
j_call: TRBJ2-6; clone_size: -; v_call: TRBV6-5; cdr3_aa: CASRRTGVGANVLTF
j_call: TRBJ1-6; clone_size: -; v_call: TRBV5-4; cdr3_aa: CASSADRANSPLHF
j_call: TRBJ1-3; clone_size: -; v_call: TRBV9; cdr3_aa: CASTKTGSGNTIYF
j_call: TRBJ2-3; clone_size: -; v_call: TRBV5-1; cdr3_aa: CASSSGGRQANTQYF
j_call: TRBJ2-2; clone_size: -; v_call: TRBV19; cdr3_aa: CASNPGRATGELFF
j_call: TRBJ1-4; clone_size: -; v_call: TRBV5-1; cdr3_aa: CASRGGPNEKLFF
j_call: TRBJ2-7; clone_size: few; v_call: TRBV28; cdr3_aa: CASTPGTPGGYEQYF
j_call: TRBJ2-7; clone_size: -; v_call: TRBV9; cdr3_aa: CASSVALDSGFPYEQYF
j_call: TRBJ1-6; clone_size: -; v_call: TRBV4-1; cdr3_aa: CASSQWTGDNSPLHF
j_call: TRBJ1-1; clone_size: -; v_call: TRBV7-2; cdr3_aa: CASSFGRGLSEAFF
j_call: TRBJ1-4; clone_size: -; v_call: TRBV28; cdr3_aa: CASSTFPTVLNEKLFF
j_call: TRBJ2-2; clone_size: -; v_call: TRBV11-2; cdr3_aa: CASSDTGTINTGELFF
j_call: TRBJ1-1; clone_size: -; v_call: TRBV27; cdr3_aa: CASSFPRQGGTEAFF
j_call: TRBJ1-6; clone_size: -; v_call: TRBV19; cdr3_aa: CASSNRDRGLSNSPLHF
j_call: TRBJ2-7; clone_size: -; v_call: TRBV28; cdr3_aa: CASSPPTSGRYTYEQYF
j_call: TRBJ1-1; clone_size: -; v_call: TRBV28; cdr3_aa: CASSFRGPSGNTEAFF
j_call: TRBJ2-7; clone_size: -; v_call: TRBV7-2; cdr3_aa: CASSLGGRRVSSEQYF
j_call: TRBJ2-1; clone_size: few; v_call: TRBV19; cdr3_aa: CASTSSGGSRYNEQFF
j_call: TRBJ2-7; clone_size: few; v_call: TRBV4-3; cdr3_aa: CASSQQTGAYEQYF
j_call: TRBJ1-3; clone_size: few; v_call: TRBV15; cdr3_aa: CATSRDGGRQPGNTIYF
j_call: TRBJ2-3; clone_size: -; v_call: TRBV7-9; cdr3_aa: CASRFLSGGTDTQYF
j_call: TRBJ1-2; clone_size: few; v_call: TRBV20-1; cdr3_aa: CSARQGGGYTF
j_call: TRBJ2-1; clone_size: -; v_call: TRBV15; cdr3_aa: CATSRGRDYNEQFF